This T cell receptor (beta chain) was captured in a study of T cells after posttransplantation cyclophosphamide. Study-wide results and caveats: After PTCy, TRB diversity resembled that of CNI/methotrexate controls. Donor-recipient repertoire similarity was low at 1-2 months, rising over year one.

The CDR3 has 15 residues. The trim removed 5 bases at V and 5 bases at J, leaving 5 bases unmatched. Looked up from germline, CDR1 is SEHNR and CDR2 is FQNEAQ (reference sequence). In its sample, this clone was seen many times. Its antigen is still unknown. On the day of bone marrow donation, the related graft donor provided peripheral blood. TCRdb's copy holds only in-frame clones and misses some; the assay was immunoSEQ multiplex PCR. The sample includes nearly 25,000 clones, none of them occurring once. V gene TRBV7-9 combines with J gene TRBJ2-1; 11 nucleotides match TRBD2. This receptor was taken from a woman in her forties or fifties in good health, CMV-negative, and a related stem cell transplant donor. Source material: PBMCs. CDR3: CASSTRLAGNNEQFF. The CDR3 region has the DNA TGTGCCAGCAGCACTCGACTAGCGGGGAACAATGAGCAGTTCTTC. Based on the CDR3 plus reference TRBV7-9 and TRBJ2-1, the full variable domain is DTGVSQNPRHKITKRGQNVTFRCDPISEHNRLYWYRQTLGQGPEFLTYFQNEAQLEKSRLLSDRFSAERPKGSFSTLEIQRTEQGDSAMYLCASSTRLAGNNEQFFGPGTRLTVL.